A single sample is the source of the 3 T cell receptor beta chains below, sequenced in a study of blood T cell repertoires in COVID-19. Profiled with immunoSEQ multiplex PCR; TCRdb holds only in-frame clones, not every one. The table has 250,000 to 300,000 clones, 88% seen once. Sequences were obtained from peripheral blood. The receptors derive from a woman younger than 45 with acute or convalescent COVID-19.

This chain joins TRBV6-1 and TRBJ2-1; 12 bases are a match to TRBD2. V shed 6 bases, J shed 6 bases, and the junction held 12 bases outside the gene matches. Germline CDR1 and CDR2: MNHNS and SASEGT. The CDR3 spans 17 residues. The CDR3 sequence: CASRETLAGGPANEQFF. CDR3 bases: TGTGCCAGCAGAGAAACCCTAGCGGGAGGGCCCGCCAATGAGCAGTTCTTC.

The CDR3 spells CASSPVPRDNEQFF. As DNA, the CDR3 is TGTGCCAGCTCACCGGTCCCCCGCGACAATGAGCAGTTCTTC. This rearrangement joins TRBV18 to TRBJ2-1; D is unresolved. Germline-derived CDR1 and CDR2 are KGHSH and LQKENI. This CDR3 region has 14 residues. Trimming left V 3 bases short and J 5 bases short, with 11 bases between.

This CDR3 is CASSTRISGRGNYEQYF. The CDR3 nucleotides read TGTGCCAGTAGTACCCGTATTAGCGGGAGAGGCAACTACGAGCAGTACTTC. This sequence joins TRBV19 and TRBJ2-7; TRBD2 matches 9 bases. The CDR3 is made up of 17 amino acids. Losses at the gene ends were 4 bases for V and 3 bases for J; bases not matched to a gene: 13. Germline V gene data show CDR1 as LNHDA and CDR2 as SQIVND (reference sequence).